This T cell receptor (beta chain) derives from a study of OX40 agonist ivuxolimab in advanced cancers. There are 13 residues in the CDR3. Assay: immunoSEQ multiplex PCR; the TCRdb copy retains only in-frame clones and omits some. Of 45,000 to 50,000 clones listed, about nine tenths are singletons. The clonotype comes from an adult with an advanced solid tumor such as melanoma, head and neck, liver or kidney cancer. The V gene is TRBV21-1, the J gene TRBJ2-7. TRBV21-1 is a pseudogene. The sequences come from CD4+ or CD8+ T cells sorted from blood, collected in a trial of the OX40 agonist ivuxolimab. DNA of the CDR3: TGTGCCAGCAGCACCATGGCCGGCTACGAGCAGTACTTC. This sequence encodes CASSTMAGYEQYF.